This TCR beta chain was identified in a study of blood T cell repertoires in COVID-19. Study overall: Nucleic acid was either cDNA or gDNA, and it came from T cells, B-cell-depleted T cells, or PBMCs.

Original handling: By means of reference gene primer amplification, nucleated cell counts were estimated. The assay was immunoSEQ multiplex PCR, and TCRdb's table has in-frame clones only and misses some. For V, J and clone size, that table is used; D and trimming come from the DNA. This table has approximately 150,000 clones, around 84% appearing once. V dropped 11 bases and J dropped 2; count of bases not matched to a gene: 12. This CDR3 contains 15 residues. Per germline, CDR1 ENHRY and CDR2 SYGVKD. The sequence was collected from a woman aged 50 to 60 in a cohort sampled during active or convalescent COVID-19. Sequencing used peripheral blood. The chain joins TRBV10-3 to TRBJ2-3; 8 bases map to TRBD2. CDR3 sequence (DNA): TGTGCCGTAAGAAGAGCGGGGGAGATCACAGATACGCAGTATTTT. Its translation is CAVRRAGEITDTQYF.